These T cell receptor beta chains were read from a single sample in a study of shared clonotypes between healthy human individuals. Method: immunoSEQ multiplex PCR; TCRdb's copy keeps in-frame clones and lacks some. The sample consists of about 1 million clones, roughly 70% of them appearing once. The sequencing sample was made of memory CD4+ T cells sorted from blood. The source is a young man in good health. CDR3s include the opening cysteine and the closing phenylalanine or tryptophan. Fields, in order: J gene, V gene, CDR3 length, clone size, CDR3 protein. Clone size is not always given. Where it is, it says once, few, many or a class for expanded clones.

>TRBJ1-4|TRBV5-5|14|-
CASSTDRGYEKLFF
>TRBJ2-3|TRBV6-1|12|-
CASSESTDTQYF
>TRBJ1-5|TRBV5-6|16|few
CASSSGQGRSNQPQHF
>TRBJ2-1|TRBV5-1|16|-
CASSLVAGGTYNEQFF
>TRBJ2-2|TRBV10-2|17|-
CASSEFFGTSGAGELFF
>TRBJ2-7|TRBV6-6|15|-
CASSYGFGLSYEQYF
>TRBJ2-5|TRBV6-1|14|once
CASSAYGGDGTQYF
>TRBJ2-2|TRBV28|15|-
CASSAELAMRGELFF
>TRBJ1-2|TRBV25-1|14|once
CASSRTGPYYGYTF
>TRBJ2-1|TRBV7-9|17|-
CASSLGLTFPLDNEQFF
>TRBJ1-3|TRBV7-2|13|-
CASGSLKANTIYF
>TRBJ2-5|TRBV27|14|-
CASSRGGPSETQYF
>TRBJ1-1|TRBV5-1|13|few
CASSFTGNPEAFF
>TRBJ1-2|TRBV30|12|few
CASPTGKYGYTF
>TRBJ2-1|TRBV5-1|13|-
CASSPSGNNEQFF
>TRBJ1-1|TRBV5-1|14|-
CASSVTQQGAEAFF
>TRBJ2-5|TRBV29-1|12|-
CSVVRGGETQYF
>TRBJ2-1|TRBV10-1|16|-
CASSASDRGSYNEQFF
>TRBJ2-1|TRBV9|15|-
CASSVDGRGYNEQFF
>TRBJ1-5|TRBV28|13|many
CASRQDLNQPQHF
>TRBJ1-4|TRBV6-6|12|few
CASSLTLEKLFF
>TRBJ1-5|TRBV6-5|14|-
CARDDRISNQPQHF
>TRBJ2-1|TRBV2|12|few
CASSGNRGEQFF
>TRBJ1-5|TRBV7-2|14|-
CASSPEVGYQPQHF
>TRBJ1-1|TRBV18|14|-
CASSPAGLGTEAFF
>TRBJ2-1|TRBV9|14|-
CASSVVLAGAEQFF
>TRBJ1-6|TRBV18|15|-
CASSPGGTGNSPLHF
>TRBJ1-1|TRBV18|15|-
CASSPRGGANTEAFF
>TRBJ2-1|TRBV11-2|14|-
CASSLGGPSNEQFF
>-|TRBV29-1|18|-
CSVEDPELAGVGIYEQYF
>TRBJ1-6|TRBV5-1|14|-
CASSLVGGQSPLHF
>TRBJ2-5|TRBV5-1|14|-
CASSFGQGGETQYF
>TRBJ1-4|TRBV7-2|18|-
CASSLLGGAGRTNEKLFF
>TRBJ2-2|TRBV11-1|15|once
CASSFGFVGAGELFF
>TRBJ1-1|TRBV21-1|16|few
CASSKRSGALYTEAFF
>TRBJ2-3|TRBV5-4|13|-
CASSWDFTDTQYF
>TRBJ1-2|TRBV5-1|13|-
CASSLDSNYGYTF
>TRBJ1-3|TRBV2|15|once
CASGRTAVSGNTIYF
>TRBJ1-6|TRBV5-1|17|-
CASSLDFADLYNSPLHF
>TRBJ1-5|TRBV6-5|14|few
CASTLDTSNQPQHF
>TRBJ1-2|TRBV25-1|15|-
CASTPSSSSNYGYTF